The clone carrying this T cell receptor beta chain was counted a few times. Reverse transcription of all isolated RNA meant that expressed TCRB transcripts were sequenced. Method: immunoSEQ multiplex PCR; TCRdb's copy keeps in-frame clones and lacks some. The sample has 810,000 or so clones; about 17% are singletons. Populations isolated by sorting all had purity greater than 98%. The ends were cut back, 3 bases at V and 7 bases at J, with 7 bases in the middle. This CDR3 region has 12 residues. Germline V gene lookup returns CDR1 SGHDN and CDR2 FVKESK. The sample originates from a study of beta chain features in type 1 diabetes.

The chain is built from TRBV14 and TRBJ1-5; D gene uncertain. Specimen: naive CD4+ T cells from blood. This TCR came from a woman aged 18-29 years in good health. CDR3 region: CASSQQGQPQHF. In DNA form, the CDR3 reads TGTGCCAGCAGCCAGCAAGGACAGCCCCAGCATTTT.